A selection of T cell receptor beta chains follows, all from one sample in a study of Ad26.COV2.S vaccination and SARS-CoV-2 variants. Profiling relied on immunoSEQ multiplex PCR, and the TCRdb table lists in-frame clones only, not all of them. The table includes some 340,000 clones, around 84% detected once. The source material was peripheral blood, sampled in a trial of Ad26.COV2.S vaccine versus placebo. All receptors derive from a person aged 18-60 years who received the Ad26.COV2.S COVID-19 vaccine or a placebo. Both conserved end residues are part of each CDR3. A D gene is named only where the DNA matches it firmly. Clone size is not always given. Where it is, it says once, few, many or a class for expanded clones.

cdr3_nt,cdr3_aa,clone_size,d_call,j_call,v_call
TGTGCCAGCAGCGTAGTCGGGGGTCCGAACACTGAAGCTTTCTTT,CASSVVGGPNTEAFF,-,-,TRBJ1-1,TRBV9
TGTGCCAGCAGCTTTAAGGGGGCCACTGAAGCTTTCTTT,CASSFKGATEAFF,-,TRBD1,TRBJ1-1,TRBV7-6
TGTGCCATCAGCCTTGACAGGGTAGGGACTGAAGCTTTCTTT,CAISLDRVGTEAFF,-,TRBD1,TRBJ1-1,TRBV10-3
TGTGCCAGCAGCCCTGGACTTGGCAATGAGCAGTTCTTC,CASSPGLGNEQFF,-,-,TRBJ2-1,TRBV7-2
TGTGCCAGCAGCTTGAGGGCTATCACCGGGGAGCTGTTTTTT,CASSLRAITGELFF,once,-,TRBJ2-2,TRBV7-8
TGTGCCAGCAGTTTTCAGATCGACAGGGGGACTTACAATGAGCAGTTCTTC,CASSFQIDRGTYNEQFF,-,TRBD1,TRBJ2-1,TRBV7-2
TGTGCCACCAGCAGCGAGGTGAACACTGAAGCTTTCTTT,CATSSEVNTEAFF,-,-,TRBJ1-1,TRBV15
TGCGCCAGCAGTCCTACAGGGGAGGCTAATGAAAAACTGTTTTTT,CASSPTGEANEKLFF,-,TRBD1,TRBJ1-4,TRBV5-1
TGTGCCAGCAGCCCCACAGGGAACACTGAAGCTTTCTTT,CASSPTGNTEAFF,-,-,TRBJ1-1,TRBV7-3
TGTGCCAGCAGCCCCGACAGGTCGCACCCTACTAGCACAGATACGCAGTATTTT,CASSPDRSHPTSTDTQYF,-,-,TRBJ2-3,TRBV5-6